What follows are 16 T cell receptor beta chains derived from one specimen sequenced in a study of CD8 T cells in Susac syndrome. Random hexamers primed reverse transcription of about 0.5 to 1 ug RNA. Each CDR3 protein is one row after TCRdb ran MiXCR on the immunoSEQ multiplex PCR reads. This sample has hundreds of thousands of distinct CDR3 sequences, with just under 95% found just once. Sequencing was done on a sample of CD4+ T cells from PBMCs. These receptors were obtained from a human donor with multiple sclerosis.

In this sample, this clonotype turned up once. The rearrangement uses TRBV28 and TRBJ2-7; D is undetermined. V lost 5 bases and J lost 2, with 13 bases in between. The germline CDR1 and CDR2 sequences are MDHEN and SYDVKM. CDR3 size: 14 residues. The CDR3 DNA reads as TGTGCCAGCAGTCGCTCCGGGCCCCCCTACGAGCAGTACTTC. Translation gives CASSRSGPPYEQYF. Full variable domain (missing parts from reference TRBV28 and TRBJ2-7): DVKVTQSSRYLVKRTGEKVFLECVQDMDHENMFWYRQDPGLGLRLIYFSYDVKMKEKGDIPEGYSVSREKKERFSLILESASTNQTSMYLCASSRSGPPYEQYFGPGTRLTVT.

The gene calls are TRBV7-2 and TRBJ2-7, with D possibly matching TRBD1 (6 bases). The CDR3 totals 13 residues. V was shortened by 1 base and J by 2 bases, with 6 bases between the two germline ends. Germline-derived CDR1 and CDR2 are SGHTA and FQGNSA. The CDR3 DNA follows: TGTGCCAGCAGCTTAGACAGGGCCTACGAGCAGTACGTC. Its protein is CASSLDRAYEQYV.

The chain links TRBV2 to TRBJ2-3; D is perhaps TRBD2 (5 bases). Looked up from germline, CDR1 is SNHLY and CDR2 is FYNNEI. The CDR3 is 16 amino acids. The V and J ends lost 5 bases and 1 base respectively, with 16 bases between them. The CDR3 region is CASSSTMRDGTDTQYF. In nucleotides, the CDR3 is TGTGCCAGCAGTTCTACTATGAGGGATGGCACAGATACGCAGTATTTT. Combining the CDR3 with reference TRBV2 and TRBJ2-3 gives the whole variable domain EPEVTQTPSHQVTQMGQEVILRCVPISNHLYFYWYRQILGQKVEFLVSFYNNEISEKSEIFDDQFSVERPDGSNFTLKIRSTKLEDSAMYFCASSSTMRDGTDTQYFGPGTRLTVL.

The chain combines TRBV9 with TRBJ2-2; D remains ambiguous. The germline gives CDR1 SGDLS, CDR2 YYNGEE. The CDR3 consists of 15 residues. Trimming removed 1 base from V and 0 bases from J, with 7 bases in between. CDR3 region: CASSVMGTNTGELFF. CDR3 DNA: TGTGCCAGCAGCGTAATGGGGACGAACACCGGGGAGCTGTTTTTT.

J is TRBJ2-2 and V is TRBV29-1, with D perhaps matching TRBD2 (6 bases). Germline values: CDR1 SQVTM, CDR2 ANQGSEA. V was trimmed by 5 bases and J by 4 bases, leaving 11 bases between them. The CDR3 runs 13 residues. CDR3 sequence reads: CSVSGRRTGELFF. For the CDR3, the DNA is TGCAGCGTTTCTGGGAGGCGCACCGGGGAGCTGTTTTTT.

The rearrangement links TRBV4-2 to TRBJ2-3; 10 bases match TRBD2. CDR3 length: 14 amino acids. V was clipped by 0 bases and J by 9 bases; unmatched bases: 3. Germline loops: CDR1 LGHNA, CDR2 YNFKEQ. Written as DNA, the CDR3 is TGTGCCAGCAGCCAAGATTTGACTAGCGGGACGCAGTATTTT. It encodes CASSQDLTSGTQYF.

V and J are TRBV9 and TRBJ1-1; 12 nucleotides agree with TRBD1. CDR1 is SGDLS, CDR2 YYNGEE, per germline. CDR3 length: 14 amino acids. J was trimmed by 7 bases and V by 2 bases; bases with no gene match: 3. In DNA form, the CDR3 reads TGTGCCAGCAGCGTCGGGACAGGGGGCTTTGAAGCTTTCTTT. Translating it yields CASSVGTGGFEAFF.

This chain joins TRBV23-1 and TRBJ1-4; possible D gene TRBD1, 5 bases. TRBV23-1 is flagged as an ORF with uncertain function. Trimming took off 6 bases at V and 8 bases at J, with 13 bases between the two ends. The CDR3 is 13 amino acids. The CDR3, as DNA: TGCGCCAGCAGCCGGGACGGTCCCGAAAAACTGTTTTTT. Translated: CASSRDGPEKLFF.

J is TRBJ1-3 and V is TRBV23-1; D possibly corresponds to TRBD1 (6 bases). TRBV23-1 is classed as an ORF, of uncertain function. V was shortened by 8 bases and J by 0 bases, with 11 bases between the two germline ends. This CDR3 has 14 amino acids. The CDR3 loop reads CASRQVSSGNTIYF. DNA of the CDR3: TGCGCCAGCCGACAGGTAAGCTCTGGAAACACCATATATTTT.

This sequence joins TRBV6-1 and TRBJ1-1; D uncertain. This CDR3 is built from 16 residues. Trimming left V 1 base short and J 2 bases short, with 14 bases between. Germline CDR1 is MNHNS and CDR2 is SASEGT. Written as DNA, the CDR3 is TGTGCCAGCAGTGAAGGGAGGAGGGTTTTAAACACTGAAGCTTTCTTT. The encoded protein is CASSEGRRVLNTEAFF.

V gene TRBV6-1 combines with J gene TRBJ2-5; 8 nucleotides match TRBD1. The germline V gene has CDR1 MNHNS and CDR2 SASEGT. Trimming cost V 6 bases and J 4 bases; bases outside gene matches: 13. There are 16 residues in the CDR3. The CDR3 DNA sequence: TGTGCCAGCAGCGTAGGACAGGGCTCCCAGAGAGAGACCCAGTACTTC. This encodes CASSVGQGSQRETQYF.

The J gene is TRBJ2-5, the V gene TRBV7-2; D perhaps matches TRBD1 (5 bases). The ends were cut back, 0 bases at V and 13 bases at J, with 12 bases in the middle. Germline CDR1 SGHTA, CDR2 FQGNSA. CDR3 size: 12 residues. CDR3 DNA: TGTGCCAGCAGCTTAGCAGGGCAGGGCCTGTACTTC. It codes for CASSLAGQGLYF.

The V call is TRBV19, the J call TRBJ1-1; D call uncertain. Trimming pared 0 bases from V and 2 bases from J, leaving 13 bases between. The CDR3 is made up of 16 amino acids. CDR1 is LNHDA and CDR2 is SQIVND in the germline V gene (reference sequence). The CDR3 region has the DNA TGTGCCAGTAGTATAGATTTCGAGCGACCAAACACTGAAGCTTTCTTT. This translates into CASSIDFERPNTEAFF.

V is TRBV12-3 or TRBV12-4 and J is TRBJ1-5, with 8 bases identical to TRBD1. This CDR3 has 14 residues. With 6 bases clipped from V and 3 bases from J, the junction kept 4 bases outside the gene matches. CDR3: CASSRTGPNQPQHF. For the CDR3, the DNA is TGTGCCAGCAGCCGGACAGGGCCCAATCAGCCCCAGCATTTT.

This clonotype was observed a few times. The chain links TRBV12-3 or TRBV12-4 to TRBJ1-4; a weak D match, TRBD1 (6 bases). Deletions cut 6 bases from V and 8 bases from J, with 19 bases between. The length of the CDR3 is 15 residues. CDR3 DNA: TGTGCCAGCAGCCCGGTCAGGGGACGTTGGGAAAAACTGTTTTTT. As protein: CASSPVRGRWEKLFF.

This chain joins TRBV6-1 and TRBJ1-2; D not resolved. The CDR3 runs to 10 residues. V was clipped by 6 bases and J by 6 bases, with 5 bases between them. Germline V gene lookup returns CDR1 MNHNS and CDR2 SASEGT. CDR3 in DNA: TGTGCCAGCAGGGGGAATGGCTACACCTTC. Protein sequence: CASRGNGYTF.